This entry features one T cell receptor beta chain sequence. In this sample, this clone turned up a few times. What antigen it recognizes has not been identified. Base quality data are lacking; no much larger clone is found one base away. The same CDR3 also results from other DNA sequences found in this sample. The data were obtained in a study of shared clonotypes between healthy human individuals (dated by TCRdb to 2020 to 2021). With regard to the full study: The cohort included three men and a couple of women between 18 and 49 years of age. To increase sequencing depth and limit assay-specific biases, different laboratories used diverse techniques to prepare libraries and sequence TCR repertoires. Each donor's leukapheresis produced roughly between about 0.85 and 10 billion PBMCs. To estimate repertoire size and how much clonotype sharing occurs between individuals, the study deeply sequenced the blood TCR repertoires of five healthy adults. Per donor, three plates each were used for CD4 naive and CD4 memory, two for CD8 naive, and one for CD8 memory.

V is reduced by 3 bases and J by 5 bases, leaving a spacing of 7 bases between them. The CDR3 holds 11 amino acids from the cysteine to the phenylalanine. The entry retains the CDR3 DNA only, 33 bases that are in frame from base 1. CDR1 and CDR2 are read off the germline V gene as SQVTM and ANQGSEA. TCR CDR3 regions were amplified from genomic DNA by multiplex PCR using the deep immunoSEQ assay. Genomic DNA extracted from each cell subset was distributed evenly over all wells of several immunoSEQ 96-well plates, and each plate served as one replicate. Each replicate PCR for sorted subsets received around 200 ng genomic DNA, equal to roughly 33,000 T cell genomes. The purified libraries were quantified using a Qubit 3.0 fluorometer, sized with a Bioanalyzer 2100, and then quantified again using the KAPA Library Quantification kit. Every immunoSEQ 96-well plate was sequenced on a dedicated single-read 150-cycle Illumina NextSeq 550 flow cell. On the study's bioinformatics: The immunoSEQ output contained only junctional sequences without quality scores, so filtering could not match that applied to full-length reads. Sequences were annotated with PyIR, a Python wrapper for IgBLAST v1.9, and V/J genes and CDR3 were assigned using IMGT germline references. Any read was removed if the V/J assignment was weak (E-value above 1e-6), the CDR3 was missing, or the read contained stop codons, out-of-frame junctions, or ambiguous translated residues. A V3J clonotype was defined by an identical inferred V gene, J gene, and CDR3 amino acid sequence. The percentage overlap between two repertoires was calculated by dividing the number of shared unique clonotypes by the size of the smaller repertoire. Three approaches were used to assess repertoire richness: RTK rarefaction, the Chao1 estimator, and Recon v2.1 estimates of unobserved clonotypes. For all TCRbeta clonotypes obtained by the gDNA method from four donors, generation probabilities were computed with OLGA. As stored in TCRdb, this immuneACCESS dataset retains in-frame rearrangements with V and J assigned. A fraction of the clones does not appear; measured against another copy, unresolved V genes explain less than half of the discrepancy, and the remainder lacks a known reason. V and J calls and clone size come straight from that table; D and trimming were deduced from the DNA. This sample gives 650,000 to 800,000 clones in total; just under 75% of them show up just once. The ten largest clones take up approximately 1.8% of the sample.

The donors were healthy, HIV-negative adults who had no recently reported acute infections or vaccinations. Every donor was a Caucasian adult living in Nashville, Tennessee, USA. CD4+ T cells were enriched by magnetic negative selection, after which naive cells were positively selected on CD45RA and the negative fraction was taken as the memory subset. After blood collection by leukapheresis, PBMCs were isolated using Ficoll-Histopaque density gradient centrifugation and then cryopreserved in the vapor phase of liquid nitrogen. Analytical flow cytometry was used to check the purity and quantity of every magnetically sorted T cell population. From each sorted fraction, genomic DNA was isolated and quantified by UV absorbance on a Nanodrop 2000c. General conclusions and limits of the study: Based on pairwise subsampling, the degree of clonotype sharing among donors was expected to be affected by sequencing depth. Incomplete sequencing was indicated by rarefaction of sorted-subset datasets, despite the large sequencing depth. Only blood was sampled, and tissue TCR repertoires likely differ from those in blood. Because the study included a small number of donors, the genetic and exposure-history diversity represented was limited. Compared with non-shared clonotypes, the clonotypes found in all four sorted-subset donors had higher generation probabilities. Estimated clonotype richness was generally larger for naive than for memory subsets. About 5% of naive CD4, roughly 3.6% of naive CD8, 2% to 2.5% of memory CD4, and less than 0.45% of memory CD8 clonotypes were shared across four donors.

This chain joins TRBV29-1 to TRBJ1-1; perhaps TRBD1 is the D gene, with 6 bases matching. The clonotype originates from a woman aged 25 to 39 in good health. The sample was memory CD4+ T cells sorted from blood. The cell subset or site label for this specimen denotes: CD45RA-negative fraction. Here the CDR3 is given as CSVDRGTEAFF. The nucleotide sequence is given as TGCAGCGTTGACAGGGGTACTGAAGCTTTCTTT.